This TCR beta chain originates from a study of T cell changes during pregnancy in multiple sclerosis. Sequencing was performed with immunoSEQ multiplex PCR; in TCRdb, only in-frame clones are kept and a portion is missing. The repertoire holds fewer than 100,000 clones, with 89% as singletons. The trim removed 1 base at V and 0 bases at J, leaving 3 bases unmatched. Germline V CDR1 and CDR2: MNHEY, SMNVEV (reference sequence). This CDR3 comprises 16 residues. The input for sequencing was peripheral blood, taken before pregnancy. The origin of this receptor is a female donor with multiple sclerosis, enrolled in a pregnancy study. The chain is built from TRBV27 and TRBJ2-1; 7 nucleotides match TRBD2. The CDR3 DNA follows: TGTGCCAGCAGTTTATGGGGGGGATCCTCCTACAATGAGCAGTTCTTC. This translates into CASSLWGGSSYNEQFF.